The rows below give T cell receptor beta chains drawn from one sample of a study of blood T cell repertoires in COVID-19. Assay: immunoSEQ multiplex PCR; the TCRdb copy retains only in-frame clones and omits some. This sample yields tens of thousands of clones, of which roughly four fifths are seen a single time; 5.5% to 7% belongs to the top ten. The sequencing sample was made of peripheral blood. All receptors come from a woman in her 50s with active or convalescent COVID-19. Both conserved end residues are part of each CDR3. The D gene is left open where the match is weak. Not all rows give a size; the values are once, few, many and, for expanded clones, a class.

DNA | CDR3 | size | J | V | D
TGTGCTAGTGGTTTAACTACTTCTTTCGGACAGCTGGGGACTGAAGCTTTCTTT | CASGLTTSFGQLGTEAFF | . | TRBJ1-1 | TRBV12-5 | .
TGCGCCAGCAGCTCGCCGGGACTAGAAGGGACCCAGTACTTC | CASSSPGLEGTQYF | . | TRBJ2-5 | TRBV5-1 | TRBD2
TGTGCCAGCAGTTCCACCGGGACAGGATCCTACGAGCAGTACTTC | CASSSTGTGSYEQYF | . | TRBJ2-7 | TRBV6-6 | TRBD1
TGTGCCAGCAGGGCGAGCAGGTTCACCGGGGAGCTGTTTTTT | CASRASRFTGELFF | . | TRBJ2-2 | TRBV27 | .
TGTGCCAGTACCTTACAGGGGGGTTCGAACATTCAGTACTTC | CASTLQGGSNIQYF | . | TRBJ2-4 | TRBV19 | TRBD1
TGTGCCTGGAGTGTAGGAGGAGCAGTCCGAACTAATCAGCCCCAGCATTTT | CAWSVGGAVRTNQPQHF | . | TRBJ1-5 | TRBV30 | .
TGTGCCATCATGAGCGAGAAGAACACCGGGGAGCTGTTTTTT | CAIMSEKNTGELFF | . | TRBJ2-2 | TRBV10-3 | .
TGTGCCACCAGTGATTCCGGGGGGGCGGGGAACAACTATGGCTACACCTTC | CATSDSGGAGNNYGYTF | . | TRBJ1-2 | TRBV24-1 | .
TGTGCCACCAGCCATATCGGGAGTGACTCCTACAATGAGCAGTTCTTC | CATSHIGSDSYNEQFF | . | TRBJ2-1 | TRBV24-1 | .
TGTGCCAGCGTCGAGGTAGCCAAAAACATTCAGTACTTC | CASVEVAKNIQYF | few | TRBJ2-4 | TRBV6-5 | .
TGTGCCAGCAGCTTAACGTTAGCGGCTAACACTGAAGCTTTCTTT | CASSLTLAANTEAFF | many | TRBJ1-1 | TRBV7-3 | .
TGTGCCTGGACCGGACAGGGTCAAGATCAGCCCCAGCATTTT | CAWTGQGQDQPQHF | . | TRBJ1-5 | TRBV30 | TRBD1
TGTGCCAGCAAGCCCCTCAGGGGATCTAGCAATCAGCCCCAGCATTTT | CASKPLRGSSNQPQHF | . | TRBJ1-5 | TRBV2 | .
TGTGCCAGCAGCCGGGGACCTAAAGGGGGAGATACGCAGTATTTT | CASSRGPKGGDTQYF | . | TRBJ2-3 | TRBV14 | .
TGTGCCAGCAGTCTAGGGCTAGCCGAGTACAATGAGCAGTTCTTC | CASSLGLAEYNEQFF | few | TRBJ2-1 | TRBV7-9 | .
TGCGCCAGCAGCTTAGTCGAGGCGGGGAACTATGGCTACACCTTC | CASSLVEAGNYGYTF | . | TRBJ1-2 | TRBV5-1 | .
TGCAGTGCTAGTCCGGGACAAATCACAGATACGCAGTATTTT | CSASPGQITDTQYF | few | TRBJ2-3 | TRBV20-1 | .
TGTGCCAGCAGCTTCGTTAGTACGGGGGGCCAGAGCTATGGCTACACCTTC | CASSFVSTGGQSYGYTF | . | TRBJ1-2 | TRBV7-2 | .
TGTGCCAGCAGCAAAGGTCACTTTGACGAGCAGTACTTC | CASSKGHFDEQYF | . | TRBJ2-7 | TRBV21-1 | .
TGTGCCAGCAGCTCCGACTTGTCCTACGAGCAGTACTTC | CASSSDLSYEQYF | few | TRBJ2-7 | TRBV9 | .
TGTGCCAGCAGTTTACACACAGATACGCAGTATTTT | CASSLHTDTQYF | . | TRBJ2-3 | TRBV12-3/TRBV12-4 | .
TGTGCCAGCAGTGAGAGCGGCAGCACAGATACGCAGTATTTT | CASSESGSTDTQYF | . | TRBJ2-3 | TRBV6-4 | .
TGTGCCAGTAGCATCCCGGGACAGGGGGTAACCGGGGAGCTGTTTTTT | CASSIPGQGVTGELFF | . | TRBJ2-2 | TRBV19 | TRBD1
TGTGCCAGCAGCGTGGACAGGGCTAACTATGGCTACACCTTC | CASSVDRANYGYTF | . | TRBJ1-2 | TRBV5-5 | TRBD1
TGTGCCAGCACACTAGCGGGGGGTGGTGAGCAGTTCTTC | CASTLAGGGEQFF | . | TRBJ2-1 | TRBV6-5 | TRBD2
TGTGCCAGCAGCCAAGGGGACAGGGACCAAGAGACCCAGTACTTC | CASSQGDRDQETQYF | . | TRBJ2-5 | TRBV4-2 | TRBD1
TGCGCCAGCAGCTTGCCGGGGACAGGGAGGATCCGGAACACTGAAGCTTTCTTT | CASSLPGTGRIRNTEAFF | once | TRBJ1-1 | TRBV5-1 | TRBD1
TGTGCCTGGAGCGAACAGGGGGCAAGGGGCTATGGCTACACCTTC | CAWSEQGARGYGYTF | . | TRBJ1-2 | TRBV30 | TRBD1
TGTGCCAGCAGCGTGACAGATTATTCCTACGAGCAGTACTTC | CASSVTDYSYEQYF | . | TRBJ2-7 | TRBV9 | .
TGTGCCAGCAGTCTAGCGGACAGCTCCTACGAGCAGTACTTC | CASSLADSSYEQYF | . | TRBJ2-7 | TRBV6-2/TRBV6-3 | .
TGTGCCACCAGCCGGGACAGGAGATTTGATGGCTACACCTTC | CATSRDRRFDGYTF | . | TRBJ1-2 | TRBV15 | TRBD1
TGTGCCAGCAGCTGGGACAGGGGGAACACTGAAGCTTTCTTT | CASSWDRGNTEAFF | . | TRBJ1-1 | TRBV7-2 | TRBD1
TGTGCCACCAGTGATTTGCGGGGCACAGATACGCAGTATTTT | CATSDLRGTDTQYF | . | TRBJ2-3 | TRBV24-1 | .
TGTGCCATCCACCGAGCCTTTGAAGCTTTCTTT | CAIHRAFEAFF | . | TRBJ1-1 | TRBV25-1 | .
TGTGCCAGCAGCCAAGAACCCATGGGCACGAGCTCCTACAATGAGCAGTTCTTC | CASSQEPMGTSSYNEQFF | . | TRBJ2-1 | TRBV3-1/TRBV3-2 | .
TGTGCCAGCAGCCCTCCGGGACTAGGAGGGACCCAGTACTTC | CASSPPGLGGTQYF | . | TRBJ2-5 | TRBV9 | TRBD2
TGTGCCAGCTCGCAACCTAGCGGGGGGTTATACGAGCAGTACTTC | CASSQPSGGLYEQYF | . | TRBJ2-7 | TRBV18 | TRBD2
TGCAGCGTTGCGAGTCCGGGGAAGGGAACTGAAGCTTTCTTT | CSVASPGKGTEAFF | once | TRBJ1-1 | TRBV29-1 | .
TGCAGCGTTGAAGAGGACAGGGGGCTATCCTACGAGCAGTACTTC | CSVEEDRGLSYEQYF | . | TRBJ2-7 | TRBV29-1 | TRBD1
TGTGCCAGCAGTGTGGACGGGATGAACACTGAAGCTTTCTTT | CASSVDGMNTEAFF | . | TRBJ1-1 | TRBV2 | .
TGTGCCAGCAGCCAAGTGGGAACGGGAATCAGGTACGAGCAGTACTTC | CASSQVGTGIRYEQYF | . | TRBJ2-7 | TRBV3-1/TRBV3-2 | .
TGTGCTAGTGGTTTGAGCTCGGGCACAGATACGCAGTATTTT | CASGLSSGTDTQYF | . | TRBJ2-3 | TRBV12-5 | .